The 10 T cell receptor beta chains presented below share a single source sample, sequenced in a study of radiotherapy plus CTLA-4 blockade in lung cancer. TCRdb's copy holds only in-frame clones and misses some; the assay was immunoSEQ multiplex PCR. The table has about 97,000 clones, around 79% seen once. Material: peripheral blood, obtained from a patient treated with radiotherapy plus ipilimumab. All receptors come from a human donor with non-small cell lung cancer who had a partial response to radiotherapy plus ipilimumab. Some clones in this sample may be carry-over from other donors' samples.

A remark on this clone: A junction boundary mismatches the germline segment, possibly from a read error. Within the sample, other DNA sequences also encode this same CDR3. The chain joins TRBV6-1 to TRBJ2-1; 11 nucleotides match TRBD2. The germline CDR1 and CDR2 sequences are MNHNS and SASEGT. The CDR3 has 16 residues. The CDR3 coding sequence is TGCGCCAGCAGTGAAGGTACTAGCGGGGGAAATAATGAGCAGTTCTTC. It specifies CASSEGTSGGNNEQFF.

This clone was found many times. The J gene is TRBJ1-3, the V gene TRBV28; the D is unclear. The germline CDR1 and CDR2 sequences are MDHEN and SYDVKM. V gave up 5 bases and J gave up 0 bases, with 8 bases separating them. The CDR3 spans 14 residues. The CDR3 bases are TGTGCCAGCAGTCGGAGCCTCTCTGGAAACACCATATATTTT. Translating it yields CASSRSLSGNTIYF.

The chain recombines TRBV4-2 with TRBJ2-2; TRBD2 agrees at 9 bases. V was clipped by 0 bases and J by 5 bases; unmatched bases: 13. Germline loops: CDR1 LGHNA, CDR2 YNFKEQ. The CDR3 is 19 amino acids. The CDR3 loop reads CASSQEGWVAGDGTGELFF. The CDR3 nucleotides are TGTGCCAGCAGCCAAGAGGGGTGGGTAGCGGGAGATGGTACCGGGGAGCTGTTTTTT.

The chain links TRBV27 to TRBJ1-4; 8 positions agree with TRBD1. The CDR3 consists of 11 residues. Germline V gene sequence: CDR1 MNHEY, CDR2 SMNVEV (reference sequence). The V segment lost 8 bases and the J segment 12 bases; nucleotides outside the gene matches: 5. The CDR3 DNA reads as TGTGCCAGCCGGACAGGGCAACAACTGTTTTTT. Translating it yields CASRTGQQLFF. Drawing the rest from reference TRBV27 and TRBJ1-4, the complete variable domain is EAQVTQNPRYLITVTGKKLTVTCSQNMNHEYMSWYRQDPGLGLRQIYYSMNVEVTDKGDVPEGYKVSRKEKRNFPLILESPSPNQTSLYFCASRTGQQLFFGSGTQLSVL.

The chain has TRBV4-2 and TRBJ2-1; 10 positions match TRBD2. CDR1 is LGHNA and CDR2 is YNFKEQ in the germline V gene. The length of the CDR3 is 15 residues. The V segment lost 4 bases and the J segment 10 bases; nucleotides outside the gene matches: 10. The CDR3 coding sequence is TGTGCCAGCAGCCCCAGACTAGCGGGTTCAGGCGAGCAGTTCTTC. It specifies CASSPRLAGSGEQFF.

There are a few counts of this clone. The chain joins TRBV7-2 to TRBJ2-7; no clear D. V shed 1 base and J shed 2 bases, with 9 bases lying between them. CDR3 size: 14 residues. Germline CDR1 SGHTA, CDR2 FQGNSA. The CDR3, as DNA: TGTGCCAGCAGCTTAGTTGGGCCTCCCTACGAGCAGTACTTC. Protein: CASSLVGPPYEQYF.

The genes are TRBV5-1 and TRBJ2-7, with 9 bases matching TRBD2. After removal of 4 bases from V and 3 bases from J, the junction contained 8 bases not matched to a gene. CDR3 length: 15 residues. Germline CDR1 reads SGHRS; CDR2 reads YFSETQ. CDR3 region: CASSRQPSGDYEQYF. DNA of the CDR3: TGCGCCAGCAGCCGTCAACCTAGCGGGGACTACGAGCAGTACTTC.

The gene calls are TRBV9 and TRBJ2-7; D is unresolved. V lost 0 bases and J lost 1, with 5 bases in between. The CDR3 length is 13 residues. Looked up from germline, CDR1 is SGDLS and CDR2 is YYNGEE. The CDR3 region is CASSVETSYEQYF. The DNA for the CDR3 is TGTGCCAGCAGCGTAGAAACTTCCTACGAGCAGTACTTC.

V is TRBV9 and J is TRBJ2-2; 9 bases are shared with TRBD2. Germline assignment: CDR1 SGDLS and CDR2 YYNGEE. The CDR3 totals 17 residues. Trimming at V came to 2 bases and at J to 1 base, leaving 6 bases not matched to a gene. The CDR3 loop is CASSVSLAGRNTGELFF. CDR3 DNA sequence: TGTGCCAGCAGCGTTAGTCTAGCGGGAAGGAACACCGGGGAGCTGTTTTTT.

This clone occurred once. This chain connects TRBV18 to TRBJ2-1; the match to TRBD1 covers 8 bases. Germline CDR1 KGHSH, CDR2 LQKENI. J lost 7 bases, V lost 1 base, and 3 bases had no gene match. This CDR3 region has 14 residues. The CDR3 sequence is CASSPQTGVNEQFF. The CDR3 DNA reads as TGTGCCAGCTCACCACAGACAGGGGTGAATGAGCAGTTCTTC. The variable domain in full, with the rest retrieved from reference TRBV18 and TRBJ2-1, is NAGVMQNPRHLVRRRGQEARLRCSPMKGHSHVYWYRQLPEEGLKFMVYLQKENIIDESGMPKERFSAEFPKEGPSILRIQQVVRGDSAAYFCASSPQTGVNEQFFGPGTRLTVL.